The rows below give T cell receptor beta chains drawn from one sample of a study of cytomegalovirus exposure and HLA in healthy donors. Some clones are missing from TCRdb's copy, which holds only in-frame ones; the method was immunoSEQ multiplex PCR. The sample shows 100,000 to 150,000 clones, about 76% of them seen only once. The material sequenced was PBMCs. These receptors were taken from a woman between 55 and 75 years old in good health and CMV-seropositive. Each CDR3 is given with its conserved first and last residue. The listing skips clone size in some rows; elsewhere it reads once, few, many or a size class.

CDR3 length: 19; V gene: TRBV7-3; clone size: NA; CDR3 protein: CASSLSVASGGVNTGELFF
CDR3 length: 15; V gene: TRBV5-1; clone size: NA; CDR3 protein: CASSFKAGGLGEQFF
CDR3 length: 13; V gene: TRBV29-1; clone size: NA; CDR3 protein: CSVASSGANVLTF
CDR3 length: 17; V gene: TRBV11-2; clone size: NA; CDR3 protein: CASSLDMTGTGDYGYTF
CDR3 length: 14; V gene: TRBV7-6; clone size: NA; CDR3 protein: CASSGEGGQGEQYF
CDR3 length: 15; V gene: TRBV4-3; clone size: NA; CDR3 protein: CASSQDRTHTGELFF
CDR3 length: 13; V gene: TRBV7-6; clone size: once; CDR3 protein: CASSLAPREKLFF
CDR3 length: 15; V gene: TRBV2; clone size: once; CDR3 protein: CASSLYSGGTYEQYF
CDR3 length: 11; V gene: TRBV20-1; clone size: NA; CDR3 protein: CSAAENTEAFF
CDR3 length: 13; V gene: TRBV2; clone size: NA; CDR3 protein: CASSNSGQETQYF
CDR3 length: 15; V gene: TRBV5-1; clone size: few; CDR3 protein: CASTSLGQGFYEQFF
CDR3 length: 15; V gene: TRBV5-1; clone size: few; CDR3 protein: CASSTAGSSYNEQFF
CDR3 length: 16; V gene: TRBV4-3; clone size: once; CDR3 protein: CASSQQPMGASEKLFF
CDR3 length: 13; V gene: TRBV9; clone size: once; CDR3 protein: CASGTGGDTEAFF
CDR3 length: 16; V gene: TRBV7-9; clone size: NA; CDR3 protein: CASSLVNSGLEHGYTF
CDR3 length: 14; V gene: TRBV7-3; clone size: NA; CDR3 protein: CASSSMGQNTEAFF
CDR3 length: 16; V gene: TRBV5-6; clone size: NA; CDR3 protein: CASSPGTSGGGDTQYF
CDR3 length: 19; V gene: TRBV4-2; clone size: NA; CDR3 protein: CASSLRPTGTEGFTYEQYF
CDR3 length: 14; V gene: TRBV2; clone size: NA; CDR3 protein: CASRGTSPADTQYF